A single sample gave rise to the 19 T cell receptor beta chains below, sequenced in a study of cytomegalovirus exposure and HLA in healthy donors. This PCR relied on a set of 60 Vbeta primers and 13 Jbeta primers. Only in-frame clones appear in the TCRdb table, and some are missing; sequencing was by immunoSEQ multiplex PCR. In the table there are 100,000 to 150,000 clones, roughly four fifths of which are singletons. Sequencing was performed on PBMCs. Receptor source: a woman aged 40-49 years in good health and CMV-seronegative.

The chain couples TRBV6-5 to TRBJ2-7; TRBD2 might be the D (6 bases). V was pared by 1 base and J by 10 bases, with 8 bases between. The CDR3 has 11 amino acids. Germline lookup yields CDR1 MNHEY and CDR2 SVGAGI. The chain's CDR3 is CASSYLGGQYF. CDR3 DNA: TGTGCCAGCAGTTACTTGGGGGGACAGTACTTC.

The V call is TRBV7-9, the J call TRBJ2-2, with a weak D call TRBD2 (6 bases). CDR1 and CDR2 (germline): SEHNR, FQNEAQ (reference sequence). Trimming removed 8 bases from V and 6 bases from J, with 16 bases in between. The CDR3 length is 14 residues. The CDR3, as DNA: TGTGCCAGCGCCCCGAGCGGGTGGGCCGGGGAGCTGTTTTTT. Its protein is CASAPSGWAGELFF. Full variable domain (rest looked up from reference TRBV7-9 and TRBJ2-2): DTGVSQNPRHKITKRGQNVTFRCDPISEHNRLYWYRQTLGQGPEFLTYFQNEAQLEKSRLLSDRFSAERPKGSFSTLEIQRTEQGDSAMYLCASAPSGWAGELFFGEGSRLTVL.

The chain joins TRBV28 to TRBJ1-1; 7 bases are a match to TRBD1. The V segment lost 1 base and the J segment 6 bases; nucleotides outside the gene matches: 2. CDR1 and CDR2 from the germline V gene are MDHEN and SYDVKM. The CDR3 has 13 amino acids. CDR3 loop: CASSLSTGSEAFF. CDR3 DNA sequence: TGTGCCAGCAGTTTATCGACAGGGTCTGAAGCTTTCTTT.

CDR3 sequence (DNA): TGTGCCAGCAGGGCTTCAGGGGGCGGGGACACTGAAGCTTTCTTT. Translated, it gives CASRASGGGDTEAFF. J is TRBJ1-1 and V is TRBV28, with TRBD1 identical over 8 bases. CDR3 size: 15 residues. V shed 6 bases, J shed 3 bases, and the junction held 9 bases outside the gene matches. The germline CDR1 and CDR2 sequences are MDHEN and SYDVKM. The full variable domain, completed using reference TRBV28 and TRBJ1-1, is DVKVTQSSRYLVKRTGEKVFLECVQDMDHENMFWYRQDPGLGLRLIYFSYDVKMKEKGDIPEGYSVSREKKERFSLILESASTNQTSMYLCASRASGGGDTEAFFGQGTRLTVV.

The CDR3 DNA follows: TGTGCCAGTAGCCCTTCGTCGGGGTGGTACGAGCAGTACTTC. Protein product: CASSPSSGWYEQYF. The genes are TRBV19 and TRBJ2-7; tentatively, D is TRBD2 (5 bases). V lost 6 bases and J lost 4, with 16 bases in between. The CDR3 has 14 residues. Germline CDR1 and CDR2: LNHDA and SQIVND (reference sequence).

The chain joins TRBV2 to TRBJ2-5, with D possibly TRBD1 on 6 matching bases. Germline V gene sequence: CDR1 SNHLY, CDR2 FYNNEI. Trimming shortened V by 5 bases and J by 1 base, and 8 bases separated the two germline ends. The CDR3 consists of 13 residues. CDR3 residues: CASSRDIQETQYF. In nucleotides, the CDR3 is TGTGCCAGCAGTAGGGACATCCAAGAGACCCAGTACTTC.

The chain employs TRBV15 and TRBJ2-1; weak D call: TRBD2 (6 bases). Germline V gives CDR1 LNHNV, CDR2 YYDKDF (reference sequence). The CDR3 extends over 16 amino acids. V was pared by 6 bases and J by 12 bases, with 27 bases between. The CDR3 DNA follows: TGTGCCACCAGGGGAAAGTCTAGCGCGGGGCTCCAAGGGCAGTTCTTC. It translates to CATRGKSSAGLQGQFF.

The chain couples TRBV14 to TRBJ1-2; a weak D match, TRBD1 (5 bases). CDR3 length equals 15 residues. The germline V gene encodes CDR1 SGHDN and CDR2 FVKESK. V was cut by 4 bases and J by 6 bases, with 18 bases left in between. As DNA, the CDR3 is TGTGCCAGCAGCCCGATATATGACAGCAGGAATGGCTACACCTTC. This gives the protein CASSPIYDSRNGYTF.

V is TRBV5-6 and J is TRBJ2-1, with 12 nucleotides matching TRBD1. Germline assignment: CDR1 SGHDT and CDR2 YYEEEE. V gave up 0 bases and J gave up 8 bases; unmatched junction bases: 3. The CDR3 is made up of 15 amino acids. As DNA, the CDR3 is TGTGCCAGCAGCTTGGAAGGGACAGGGGGCCATGAGCAGTTCTTC. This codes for CASSLEGTGGHEQFF.

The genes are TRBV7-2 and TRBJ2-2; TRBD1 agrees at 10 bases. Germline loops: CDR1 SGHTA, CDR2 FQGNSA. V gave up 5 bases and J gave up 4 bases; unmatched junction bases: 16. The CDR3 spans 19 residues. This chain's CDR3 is CASSARQGAFPSSTGELFF. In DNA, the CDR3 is TGTGCCAGCAGCGCTCGACAGGGGGCGTTCCCCAGTTCCACCGGGGAGCTGTTTTTT.

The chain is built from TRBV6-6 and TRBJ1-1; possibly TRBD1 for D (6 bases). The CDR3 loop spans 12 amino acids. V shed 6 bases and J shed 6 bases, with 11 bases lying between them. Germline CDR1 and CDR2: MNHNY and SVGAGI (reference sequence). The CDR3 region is CASRPTGSEAFF. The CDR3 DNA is TGTGCCAGCAGACCTACAGGGTCTGAAGCTTTCTTT.

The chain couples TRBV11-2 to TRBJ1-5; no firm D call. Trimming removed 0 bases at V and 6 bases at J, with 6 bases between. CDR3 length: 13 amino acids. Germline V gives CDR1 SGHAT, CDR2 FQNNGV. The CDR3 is CASSLESGQPQHF. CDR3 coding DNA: TGTGCCAGCAGCTTAGAATCGGGTCAGCCCCAGCATTTT. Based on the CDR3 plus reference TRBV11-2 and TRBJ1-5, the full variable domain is EAGVAQSPRYKIIEKRQSVAFWCNPISGHATLYWYQQILGQGPKLLIQFQNNGVVDDSQLPKDRFSAERLKGVDSTLKIQPAKLEDSAVYLCASSLESGQPQHFGDGTRLSIL.

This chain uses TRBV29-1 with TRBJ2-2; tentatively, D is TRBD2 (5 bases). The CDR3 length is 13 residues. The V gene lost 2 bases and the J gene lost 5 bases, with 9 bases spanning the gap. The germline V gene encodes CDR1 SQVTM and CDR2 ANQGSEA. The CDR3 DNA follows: TGCAGCGTTGAACGTCGGGGAACCGGGGAGCTGTTTTTT. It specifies CSVERRGTGELFF.

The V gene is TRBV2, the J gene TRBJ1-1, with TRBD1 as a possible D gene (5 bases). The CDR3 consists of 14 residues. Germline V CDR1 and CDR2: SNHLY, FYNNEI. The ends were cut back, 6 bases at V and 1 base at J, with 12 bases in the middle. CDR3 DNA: TGTGCCAGCAGAATGACCAGGGAGAACACTGAAGCTTTCTTT. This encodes CASRMTRENTEAFF.

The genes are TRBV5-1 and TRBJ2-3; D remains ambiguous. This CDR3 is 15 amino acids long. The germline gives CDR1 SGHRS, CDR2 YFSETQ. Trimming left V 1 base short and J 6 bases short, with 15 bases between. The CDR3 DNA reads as TGCGCCAGCAGCTTGCGCGGTGTTTCACTGGATACGCAGTATTTT. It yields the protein CASSLRGVSLDTQYF.

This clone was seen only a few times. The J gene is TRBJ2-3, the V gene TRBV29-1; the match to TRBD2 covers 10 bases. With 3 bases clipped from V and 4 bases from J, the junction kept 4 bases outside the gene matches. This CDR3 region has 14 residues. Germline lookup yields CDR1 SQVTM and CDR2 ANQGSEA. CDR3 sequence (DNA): TGCAGCGTTGAGGCTAGCGGGAGTGCAGATACGCAGTATTTT. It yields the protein CSVEASGSADTQYF.

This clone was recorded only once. CDR3 residues: CASSFPYLDEQFF. In DNA, the CDR3 is TGTGCCAGCAGCTTTCCTTATTTAGATGAGCAGTTCTTC. This chain joins TRBV7-2 and TRBJ2-1; D gene uncertain. The CDR3 runs 13 residues. The germline V and J ends were trimmed by 3 bases and 8 bases, with 11 bases remaining between them. Germline-derived CDR1 and CDR2 are SGHTA and FQGNSA.

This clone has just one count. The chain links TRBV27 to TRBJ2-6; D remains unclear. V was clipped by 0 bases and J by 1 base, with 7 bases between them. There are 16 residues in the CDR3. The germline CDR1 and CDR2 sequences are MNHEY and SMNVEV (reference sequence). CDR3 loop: CASSLSPGSGANVLTF. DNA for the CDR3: TGTGCCAGCAGTTTATCTCCAGGATCTGGGGCCAACGTCCTGACTTTC.

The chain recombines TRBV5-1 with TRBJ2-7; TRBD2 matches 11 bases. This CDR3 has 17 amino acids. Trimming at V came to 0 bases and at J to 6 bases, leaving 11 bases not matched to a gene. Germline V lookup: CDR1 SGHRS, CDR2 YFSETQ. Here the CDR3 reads CASSLGSGRALKGEQYF. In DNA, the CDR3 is TGCGCCAGCAGCTTGGGTAGCGGGAGGGCCCTGAAAGGCGAGCAGTACTTC.